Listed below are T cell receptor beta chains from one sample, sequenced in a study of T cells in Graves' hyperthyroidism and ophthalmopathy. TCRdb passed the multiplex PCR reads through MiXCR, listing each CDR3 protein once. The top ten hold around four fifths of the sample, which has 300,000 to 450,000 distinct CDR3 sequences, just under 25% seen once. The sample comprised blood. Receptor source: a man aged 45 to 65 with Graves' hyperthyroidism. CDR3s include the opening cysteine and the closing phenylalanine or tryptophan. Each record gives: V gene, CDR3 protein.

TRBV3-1,CASSPFWGLYEQYF
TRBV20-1,CSARDTTAGSVPYEQYF
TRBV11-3,CASSFGEWQPQHF
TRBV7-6,CASSFSGTSGETQYF
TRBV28,CASVDRGSPLHF
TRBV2,CASSPGDTNGFF
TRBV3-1,CASSPNGGEQFF
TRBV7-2,CASSPSTSGRGNEQFF
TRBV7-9,CASSPGELFF
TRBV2,CASSGNDPIEGEQFF
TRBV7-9,CASSPWGGRARRADTQYF
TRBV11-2,CASSYQGRGNSPLHF
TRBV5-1,CASSLGHHSGNTIYF
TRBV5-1,CASSFDGDEQYF
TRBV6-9,CVSSYKREGHDTQYF
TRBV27,CASSTGLAGVGADTQYF